This is a list of T cell receptor beta chains from one sample in a study of T cell repertoires in ileal Crohn's disease. This table comes from immunoSEQ multiplex PCR, and its TCRdb copy is limited to in-frame clones, with some not included. The data show just under 7,500 clones, 72% seen once. Specimen: ileal tissue. The receptors derive from an adult with Crohn's disease. Each CDR3 is given with its conserved first and last residue. D genes are given only for firm matches. A clone size is listed for some rows: how often the clone was seen (once, few, many), or a class if it is expanded.

clone_size j_call d_call v_call cdr3_aa cdr3_nt
NA TRBJ2-1 NA TRBV5-1 CASSLGAGWNNEQFF TGCGCCAGCAGCTTGGGGGCGGGTTGGAACAATGAGCAGTTCTTC
few TRBJ1-3 NA TRBV5-8 CASSFHHGSGNTIYF TGTGCCAGCAGCTTCCACCACGGGTCTGGAAACACCATATATTTT
once TRBJ2-6 TRBD1 TRBV10-1 CASSGTGGSGANVLTF TGCGCCAGCAGTGGGACAGGGGGCTCTGGGGCCAACGTCCTGACTTTC
NA TRBJ1-2 NA TRBV28 CASSAHTGDYGYTF TGTGCCAGCAGTGCCCATACAGGAGACTATGGCTACACCTTC
NA TRBJ2-1 NA TRBV5-6 CASSLGAGASYNEQFF TGTGCCAGCAGCTTGGGAGCAGGGGCTTCCTACAATGAGCAGTTCTTC
NA TRBJ2-3 TRBD1 TRBV6-5 CASSYSGTGDADTQYF TGTGCCAGCAGTTACTCCGGGACAGGGGATGCAGATACGCAGTATTTT
NA TRBJ2-5 TRBD2 TRBV4-3 CASSQARLAGGVETQYF TGCGCCAGCAGCCAAGCGAGACTAGCGGGAGGGGTAGAGACCCAGTACTTC
NA TRBJ2-1 NA TRBV15 CATRAPHSYNEQFF TGTGCCACCAGGGCTCCGCACTCCTACAATGAGCAGTTCTTC
NA TRBJ1-3 NA TRBV7-8 CASSLESTGGNTIYF TGTGCCAGCAGCTTAGAAAGTACAGGGGGAAACACCATATATTTT
once TRBJ2-7 NA TRBV6-6 CASTMDHPGEQYF TGTGCCAGCACCATGGACCACCCCGGGGAGCAGTACTTC
NA TRBJ2-1 TRBD2 TRBV7-6 CASSFSGPGGNEQFF TGTGCCAGCAGCTTTAGCGGGCCAGGAGGAAATGAGCAGTTCTTC
NA TRBJ2-2 NA TRBV11-3 CASSRTVTGELFF TGTGCCAGCAGCCGGACAGTCACCGGGGAGCTGTTTTTT
NA TRBJ1-2 NA TRBV5-1 CASSLADGEVDGYTF TGCGCCAGCAGCTTGGCCGACGGGGAAGTCGATGGCTACACCTTC
large TRBJ2-7 TRBD1 TRBV6-1 CASSLGQEKDEQYF TGTGCCAGCAGTCTAGGACAGGAGAAGGACGAGCAGTACTTC
NA TRBJ2-5 NA TRBV14 CASSPQIGRQETQYF TGTGCCAGCAGCCCCCAAATAGGGCGGCAAGAGACCCAGTACTTC
few TRBJ1-1 NA TRBV2 CASSLSGDGEAFF TGTGCCAGCAGTCTTTCAGGGGATGGTGAAGCTTTCTTT
NA TRBJ2-7 NA TRBV30 CAWSTGRYEQYF TGTGCCTGGAGTACTGGGAGGTACGAGCAGTACTTC
once TRBJ2-3 NA TRBV1 CTSRTSGGTHSSTDTQYF TGCACCAGCAGGACTAGCGGGGGGACACACTCTAGCACAGATACGCAGTATTTT
once TRBJ2-4 NA TRBV2 CASSVDSLAKNIQYF TGTGCCAGCAGTGTGGACTCACTAGCCAAAAACATTCAGTACTTC
NA TRBJ2-3 NA TRBV7-6 CASSFGQGTDTQYF NA
NA TRBJ1-5 NA TRBV28 CASTFQRGGQPQHF TGTGCCAGCACCTTCCAGCGCGGTGGCCAGCCCCAGCATTTT
NA TRBJ2-5 TRBD1 TRBV7-3 CASSLMGAGQGFETQYF TGTGCCAGCAGCTTAATGGGTGCGGGACAGGGCTTCGAGACCCAGTACTTC
NA TRBJ1-1 NA TRBV6-6 CASSQKQGLNTEAFF TGTGCCAGCAGCCAAAAACAGGGATTGAACACTGAAGCTTTCTTT
NA TRBJ2-1 NA TRBV5-1 CASRRPGVNNEQFF TGCGCCAGCAGGAGGCCTGGGGTGAACAATGAGCAGTTCTTC
NA TRBJ2-5 NA TRBV5-6 CASSRTQGLETQYF TGTGCCAGCAGCCGAACTCAGGGGTTAGAGACCCAGTACTTC
NA TRBJ2-7 NA TRBV6-5 CASSPDSPGSEQYF TGTGCCAGCAGTCCGGACAGTCCGGGTTCCGAGCAGTACTTC
NA TRBJ1-4 NA TRBV7-2 CASSRTPSNEKLFF TGTGCCAGCAGCAGGACACCCTCTAATGAAAAACTGTTTTTT
NA TRBJ2-3 TRBD2 TRBV30 CAWSVQMGGNTQYF TGTGCCTGGAGTGTACAAATGGGGGGGAATACGCAGTATTTT
NA TRBJ1-5 NA TRBV18 CASSANDNQPQHF TGTGCCAGCTCCGCGAATGACAATCAGCCCCAGCATTTT
few TRBJ1-4 NA TRBV6-4 CASSDRPTFEAEKLFF TGTGCCAGCAGTGACCGCCCCACATTCGAGGCTGAAAAACTGTTTTTT
NA TRBJ1-2 TRBD1 TRBV11-2 CASSLDVTGGDGYTF TGTGCCAGCAGCTTAGATGTGACAGGGGGCGATGGCTACACCTTC
NA TRBJ2-1 NA TRBV6-6 CASSEVLEQFF TGTGCCAGCAGTGAGGTACTTGAGCAGTTCTTC
few TRBJ2-2 NA TRBV18 CASSPRQSTNTGELFF TGTGCCAGCTCACCACGTCAGAGTACGAACACCGGGGAGCTGTTTTTT
NA TRBJ2-1 NA TRBV19 CASSVLRQPNNEQFF TGTGCCAGTAGTGTCTTGCGACAGCCTAACAATGAGCAGTTCTTC
NA TRBJ1-3 NA TRBV2 CASSHRSSGNTIYF TGTGCCAGCAGTCACAGGAGCTCTGGAAACACCATATATTTT
NA TRBJ1-1 NA TRBV7-9 CASSLLQGAGRTEAFF TGTGCCAGCAGCTTGCTACAGGGTGCGGGTAGGACTGAAGCTTTCTTT
NA TRBJ1-5 NA TRBV10-2 CASSRQGGQPQHF TGCGCCAGCAGTCGGCAGGGCGGTCAGCCCCAGCATTTT
NA TRBJ1-1 NA TRBV28 CASRGFMNTEAFF TGTGCCAGCAGAGGATTTATGAACACTGAAGCTTTCTTT
NA TRBJ2-7 NA TRBV7-9 CASSSAVEQYF TGTGCCAGCAGCTCCGCCGTTGAGCAGTACTTC
NA TRBJ1-5 NA TRBV9 CASSLGHDNQPQHF TGTGCCAGCAGCCTCGGACACGACAATCAGCCCCAGCATTTT
once TRBJ1-4 NA TRBV25-1 CASSRVINEKLFF TGTGCCAGCAGTAGGGTAATTAATGAAAAACTGTTTTTT
NA TRBJ1-5 NA TRBV27 CASWIFQGASQPQHF TGTGCCAGCTGGATTTTCCAGGGCGCATCTCAGCCCCAGCATTTT
NA TRBJ1-1 TRBD1 TRBV11-3 CASSRGGKGAFF TGTGCCAGCAGCCGAGGGGGCAAGGGGGCTTTCTTT
few TRBJ1-1 NA TRBV30 CAWSVQAGSTEAFF TGTGCCTGGAGTGTACAGGCAGGGAGCACTGAAGCTTTCTTT
NA TRBJ2-7 TRBD1 TRBV11-2 CASSLGDRVDEQYF TGTGCCAGCAGCTTAGGCGACAGGGTGGACGAGCAGTACTTC
NA TRBJ2-7 NA TRBV30 CAWSVGGYEQYF TGTGCCTGGAGTGTTGGCGGCTACGAGCAGTACTTC
NA TRBJ2-3 TRBD2 TRBV4-2 CASSQVSGGTDTQYF TGTGCCAGCAGCCAAGTTAGCGGGGGCACAGATACGCAGTATTTT
NA TRBJ2-7 TRBD1 TRBV5-6 CASSGTGGSYEQYF TGTGCCAGCAGCGGGACAGGGGGGTCCTACGAGCAGTACTTC
NA TRBJ1-3 NA TRBV2 CASSGQSPAAGNTIYF TGTGCCAGCAGTGGCCAAAGCCCCGCAGCTGGAAACACCATATATTTT
NA TRBJ2-2 TRBD1 TRBV2 CASKGQGAIGELFF TGTGCCAGCAAGGGACAGGGGGCAATCGGGGAGCTGTTTTTT